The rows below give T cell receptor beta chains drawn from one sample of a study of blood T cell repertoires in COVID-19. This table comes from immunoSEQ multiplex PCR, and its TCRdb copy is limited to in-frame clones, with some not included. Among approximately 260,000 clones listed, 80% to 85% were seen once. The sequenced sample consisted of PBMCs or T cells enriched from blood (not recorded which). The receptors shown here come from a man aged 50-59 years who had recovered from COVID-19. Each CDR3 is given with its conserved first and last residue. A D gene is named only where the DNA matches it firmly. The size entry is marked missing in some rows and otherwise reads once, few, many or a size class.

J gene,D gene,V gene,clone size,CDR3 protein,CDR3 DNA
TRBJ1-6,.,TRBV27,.,CASSSARGWNSPLHF,TGTGCCAGCAGTTCCGCCAGGGGTTGGAATTCACCCCTCCACTTT
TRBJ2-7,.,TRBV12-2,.,CASRLAFQLYEQYF,TGTGCAAGTCGCTTAGCGTTCCAGTTATACGAGCAGTACTTC
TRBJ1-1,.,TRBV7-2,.,CASSLGAEDTEAFF,TGTGCCAGCAGCTTAGGAGCGGAGGACACTGAAGCTTTCTTT
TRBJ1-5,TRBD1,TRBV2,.,CASSEMATGAYSNQPQHF,TGTGCCAGCAGTGAGATGGCCACAGGGGCGTATAGCAATCAGCCCCAGCATTTT
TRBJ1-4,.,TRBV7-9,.,CASSPSTNEKLFF,TGTGCCAGCAGCCCCAGTACTAATGAAAAACTGTTTTTT
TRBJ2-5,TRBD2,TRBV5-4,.,CATGTTIQETQYF,TGTGCGACCGGGACTACCATACAAGAGACCCAGTACTTC
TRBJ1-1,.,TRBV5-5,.,CASKSWGGSVRPEAFF,TGTGCCAGCAAATCCTGGGGGGGCAGCGTGAGGCCTGAAGCTTTCTTT
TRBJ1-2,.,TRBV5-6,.,CASSQDQKGYTF,TGTGCCAGCAGCCAAGATCAGAAGGGCTACACCTTC
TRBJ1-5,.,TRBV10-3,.,CAISVASNQPQHF,TGTGCCATCAGTGTAGCTAGCAATCAGCCCCAGCATTTT
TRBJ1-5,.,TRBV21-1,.,CASSKSRSVKVDGTFTVGNQPQHF,TGTGCCAGCAGCAAATCGCGTTCGGTCAAGGTGGACGGGACATTCACGGTCGGCAATCAGCCCCAGCATTTT
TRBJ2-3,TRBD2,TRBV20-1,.,CSASTSGRAATDTQYF,TGCAGTGCTAGTACTAGCGGGAGGGCAGCAACCGATACGCAGTATTTT
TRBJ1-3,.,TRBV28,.,CASSSAGVNTIYF,TGTGCCAGCAGTTCCGCGGGCGTCAACACCATATATTTT
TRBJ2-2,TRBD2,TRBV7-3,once,CASRRGGQANTGELFF,TGTGCCAGCAGACGCGGGGGGCAGGCGAACACCGGGGAGCTGTTTTTT
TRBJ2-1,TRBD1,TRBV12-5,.,CASGLDTGTGSNEQFF,TGTGCTAGTGGTTTAGATACTGGGACAGGGAGCAATGAGCAGTTCTTC